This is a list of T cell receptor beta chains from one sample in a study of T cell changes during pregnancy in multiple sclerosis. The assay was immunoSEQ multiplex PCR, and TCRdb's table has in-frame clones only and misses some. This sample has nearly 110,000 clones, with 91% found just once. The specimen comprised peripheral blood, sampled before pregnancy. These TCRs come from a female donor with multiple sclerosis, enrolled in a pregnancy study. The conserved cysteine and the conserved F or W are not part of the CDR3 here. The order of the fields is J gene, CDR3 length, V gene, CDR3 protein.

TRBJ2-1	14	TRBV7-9	ASSSPGLAIQNEQF
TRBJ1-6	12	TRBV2	ASPRGGFNSPLH
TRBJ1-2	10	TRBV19	ASSIPGYGYT
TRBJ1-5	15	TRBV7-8	ASSPKNKGQSNQPQH
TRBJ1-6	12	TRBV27	ASSWDRGSSPLH
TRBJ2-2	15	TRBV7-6	ASSLAGGHWDTGELF
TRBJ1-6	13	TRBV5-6	ASSLEEWENSPLH
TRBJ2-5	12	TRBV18	ASSSRQGEETQY
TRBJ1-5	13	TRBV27	ASSPYGATQSAQH
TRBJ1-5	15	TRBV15	ATSIRAGGTRNQPQH
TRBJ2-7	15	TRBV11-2	ASSGDGQGASFYEQY
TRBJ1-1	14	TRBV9	ASSPLDPGENTEAF
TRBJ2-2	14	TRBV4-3	ASTPLAGGQAGELF
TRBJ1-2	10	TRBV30	AWSTGGYGYT
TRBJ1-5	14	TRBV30	AWSVVGTGLRQPQH
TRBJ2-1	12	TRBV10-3	ATLLADSYNEQF
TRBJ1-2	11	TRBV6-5	ASSYLDRHGYT
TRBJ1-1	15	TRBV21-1	ASSKGTTGGWDTEAF
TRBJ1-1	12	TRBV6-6	ASSRGAGNTEAF
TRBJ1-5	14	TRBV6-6	ASRPAEQGVNQPQH
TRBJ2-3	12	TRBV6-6	ATKGGVNRDTQY
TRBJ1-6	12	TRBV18	ASSRTGMNSPLH
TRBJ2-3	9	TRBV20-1	SAVAGKTQY
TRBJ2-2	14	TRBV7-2	ASRLSRTTNTGELF
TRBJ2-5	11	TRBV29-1	SVTTGGRETQY
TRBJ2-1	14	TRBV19	ASSLGTSGYYNEQF
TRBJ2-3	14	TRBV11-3	ASSLNIAEFTDTQY
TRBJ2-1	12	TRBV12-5	ASGLVRVGVGQF